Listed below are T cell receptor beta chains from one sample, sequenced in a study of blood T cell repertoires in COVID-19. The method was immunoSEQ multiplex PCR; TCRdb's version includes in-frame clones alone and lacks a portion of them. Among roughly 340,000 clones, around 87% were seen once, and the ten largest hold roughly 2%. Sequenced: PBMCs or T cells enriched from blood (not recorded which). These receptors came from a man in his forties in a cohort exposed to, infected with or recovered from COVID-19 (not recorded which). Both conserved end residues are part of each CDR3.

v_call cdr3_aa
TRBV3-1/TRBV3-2 CASSLQTNTEAFF
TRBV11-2 CASSPNQLDRVSYNEQFF
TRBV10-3 CAISESEGVSGNTIYF
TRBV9 CASSVDPGDYEQYF
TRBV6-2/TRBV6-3 CASSYLRVSYNEQFF
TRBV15 CATSTPGGNRGGNTIYF
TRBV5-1 CASSPYGDSGGYTF
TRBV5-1 CASRVTSGYEQYF
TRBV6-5 CASSYPGDGQPQHF
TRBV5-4 CASSMGGDTNEKLFF
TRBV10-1 CASSETGGADTQYF
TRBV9 CASSVTSAYNEQFF
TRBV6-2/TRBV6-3 CASSPGLLSSYEQYF
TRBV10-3 CAISSTGGQYGYTF
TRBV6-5 CASSYRTGASNYGYTF
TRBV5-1 CASSLGDRVLNTEAFF
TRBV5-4 CASSSSTGLPYNEQFF
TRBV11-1 CASSLGLFSGNTIYF
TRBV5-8 CASRTGGYTEAFF
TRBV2 CASSPRQTQETQYF